This T cell receptor (beta chain) was sequenced during a study of T cells in Graves' hyperthyroidism and ophthalmopathy. The cohort's ophthalmopathy patients, a group with duration under 3 months, had a Clinical Activity Score of at least 3 and a NOSPECS grade of at least 4. Trimming removed 4 bases from V and 5 bases from J; junction bases left unmatched: 9. The CDR3 contains 17 residues. Germline V CDR1 and CDR2: MDHEN, SYDVKM. Amplification yielded TCR beta CDR3 regions, with RNA transcripts as the source. HTBI primers were used for first-round RT-PCR of the TCR CDR3. One entry per CDR3 protein results from TCRdb running MiXCR on the multiplex PCR reads. The repertoire consists of around 300,000 distinct CDR3 sequences, with around a fifth occurring once and the leading ten covering under 40%. This clonotype was observed a handful of times.

The TCR originated in a man aged 45-65 years with Graves' ophthalmopathy. Sequencing was carried out using blood. J is TRBJ2-1 and V is TRBV28; 12 nucleotides agree with TRBD2. CDR3 region: CASSSWASGRDDNEQFF. The CDR3, as DNA: TGTGCCAGCAGTTCCTGGGCTAGCGGGAGGGATGACAATGAGCAGTTCTTC.